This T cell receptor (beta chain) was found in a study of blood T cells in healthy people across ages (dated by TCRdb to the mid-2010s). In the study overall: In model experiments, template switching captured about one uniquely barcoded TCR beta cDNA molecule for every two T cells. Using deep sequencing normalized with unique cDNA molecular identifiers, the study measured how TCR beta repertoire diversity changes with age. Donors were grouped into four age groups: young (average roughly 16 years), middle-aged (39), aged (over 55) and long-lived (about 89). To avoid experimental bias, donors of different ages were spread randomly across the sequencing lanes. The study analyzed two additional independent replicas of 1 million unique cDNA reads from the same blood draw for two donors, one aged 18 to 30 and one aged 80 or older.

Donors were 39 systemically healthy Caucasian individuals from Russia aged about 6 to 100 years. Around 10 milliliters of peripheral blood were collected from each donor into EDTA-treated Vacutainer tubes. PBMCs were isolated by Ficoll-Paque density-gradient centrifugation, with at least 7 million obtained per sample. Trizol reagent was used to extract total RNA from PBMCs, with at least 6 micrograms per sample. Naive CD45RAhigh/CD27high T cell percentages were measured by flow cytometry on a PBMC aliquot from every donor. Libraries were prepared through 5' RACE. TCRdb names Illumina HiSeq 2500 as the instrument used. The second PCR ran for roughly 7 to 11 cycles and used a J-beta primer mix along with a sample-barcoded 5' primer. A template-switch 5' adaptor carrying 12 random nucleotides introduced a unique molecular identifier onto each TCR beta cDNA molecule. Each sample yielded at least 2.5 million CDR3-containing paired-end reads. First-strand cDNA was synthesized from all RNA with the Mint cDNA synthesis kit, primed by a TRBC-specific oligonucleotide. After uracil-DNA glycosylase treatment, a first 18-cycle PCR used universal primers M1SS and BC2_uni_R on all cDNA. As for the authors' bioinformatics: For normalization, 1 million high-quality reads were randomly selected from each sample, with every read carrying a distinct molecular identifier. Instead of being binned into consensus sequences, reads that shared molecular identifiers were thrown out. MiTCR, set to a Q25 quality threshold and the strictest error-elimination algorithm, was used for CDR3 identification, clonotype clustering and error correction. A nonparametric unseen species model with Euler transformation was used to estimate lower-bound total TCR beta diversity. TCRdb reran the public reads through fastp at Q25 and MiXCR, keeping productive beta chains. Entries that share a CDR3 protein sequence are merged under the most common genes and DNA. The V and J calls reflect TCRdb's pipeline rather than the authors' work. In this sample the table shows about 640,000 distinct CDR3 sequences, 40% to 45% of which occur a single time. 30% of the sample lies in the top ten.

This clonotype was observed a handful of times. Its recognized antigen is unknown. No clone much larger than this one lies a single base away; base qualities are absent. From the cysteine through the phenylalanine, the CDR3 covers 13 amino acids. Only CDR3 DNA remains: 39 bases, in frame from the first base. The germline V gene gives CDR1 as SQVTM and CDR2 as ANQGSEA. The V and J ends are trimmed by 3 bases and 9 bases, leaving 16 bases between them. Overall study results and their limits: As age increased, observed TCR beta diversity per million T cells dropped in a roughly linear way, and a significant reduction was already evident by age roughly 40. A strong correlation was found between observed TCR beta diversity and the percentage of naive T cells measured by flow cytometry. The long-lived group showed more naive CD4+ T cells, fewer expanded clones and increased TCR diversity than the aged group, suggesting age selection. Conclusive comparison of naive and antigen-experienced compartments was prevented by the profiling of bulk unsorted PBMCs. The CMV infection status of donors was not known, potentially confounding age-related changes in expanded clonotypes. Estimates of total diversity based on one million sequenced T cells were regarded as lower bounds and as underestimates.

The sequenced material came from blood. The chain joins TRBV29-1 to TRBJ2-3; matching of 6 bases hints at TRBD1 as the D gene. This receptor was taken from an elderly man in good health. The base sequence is TGCAGCGTTGATATAGGGGGTAGGGGGACGCAGTATTTT. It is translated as CSVDIGGRGTQYF.